The source of this T cell receptor beta chain is a study of T cell repertoires in cytomegalovirus infection. Across the whole study: Well-studied HLA-B-restricted epitopes and recently identified HLA-C-restricted epitopes of CMV were both used in the study. Regarding the study as a whole: In two of eight donors, the top clonotype was HLA-C-restricted CMV-specific. Summed frequency of shared TCR beta families picked out CMV carriers who also had the relevant HLA.

For this clonotype: No antigen is known for it.

Each CDR3 protein is one row after TCRdb ran MiXCR on the reads. The sample yields roughly 990,000 distinct CDR3 sequences, about 33% seen once. In germline, CDR1 is MNHEY, CDR2 SMNVEV (reference sequence). V was cut by 2 bases and J by 2 bases, with 10 bases left in between. This CDR3 is built from 15 residues. The sequenced sample was cultured CD8+ T cells from PBMCs, obtained from culture after CMV antigen stimulation. The sequence was obtained from a human donor in good health (CMV status not recorded). Some clones in this sample may be carry-over from other donors' samples. The rearrangement joins TRBV27 to TRBJ1-5; perhaps TRBD1 as D (5 bases). CDR3 region: CASSLGIQGNQPQHF. In DNA form, the CDR3 reads TGTGCCAGCAGTTTAGGAATACAGGGCAATCAGCCCCAGCATTTT.